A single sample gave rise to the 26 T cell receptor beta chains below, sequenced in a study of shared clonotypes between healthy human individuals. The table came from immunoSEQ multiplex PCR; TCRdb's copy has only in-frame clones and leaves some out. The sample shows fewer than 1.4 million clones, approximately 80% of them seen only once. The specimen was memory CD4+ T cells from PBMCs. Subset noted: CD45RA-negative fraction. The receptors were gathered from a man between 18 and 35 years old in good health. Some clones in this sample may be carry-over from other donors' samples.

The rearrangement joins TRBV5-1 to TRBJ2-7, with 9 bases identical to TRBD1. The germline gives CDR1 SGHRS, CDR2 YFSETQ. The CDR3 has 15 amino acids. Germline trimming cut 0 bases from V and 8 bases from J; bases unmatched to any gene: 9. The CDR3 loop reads CASSLGTGQGRKQYF. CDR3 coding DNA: TGCGCCAGCAGCTTGGGGACGGGACAGGGACGGAAGCAGTACTTC.

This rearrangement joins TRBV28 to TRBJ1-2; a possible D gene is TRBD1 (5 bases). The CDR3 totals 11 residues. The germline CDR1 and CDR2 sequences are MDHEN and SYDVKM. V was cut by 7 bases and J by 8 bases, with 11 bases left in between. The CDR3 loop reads CASTLRGGYTF. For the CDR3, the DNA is TGTGCCAGCACCCTAAGGGGCGGCTACACCTTC.

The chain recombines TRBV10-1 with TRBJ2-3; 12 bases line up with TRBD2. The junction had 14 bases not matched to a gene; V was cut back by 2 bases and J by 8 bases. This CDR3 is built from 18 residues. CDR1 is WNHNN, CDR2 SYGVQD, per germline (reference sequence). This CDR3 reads CASSEPPSGRGVRGTQYF. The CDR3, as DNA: TGCGCCAGCAGTGAGCCACCTAGCGGGAGGGGGGTTCGAGGTACGCAGTATTTT.

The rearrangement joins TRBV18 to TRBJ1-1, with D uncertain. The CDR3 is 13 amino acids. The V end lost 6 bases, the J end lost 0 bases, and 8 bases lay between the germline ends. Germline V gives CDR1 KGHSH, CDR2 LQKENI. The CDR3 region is CASSEMVNTEAFF. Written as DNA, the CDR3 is TGTGCCAGCTCTGAAATGGTGAACACTGAAGCTTTCTTT.

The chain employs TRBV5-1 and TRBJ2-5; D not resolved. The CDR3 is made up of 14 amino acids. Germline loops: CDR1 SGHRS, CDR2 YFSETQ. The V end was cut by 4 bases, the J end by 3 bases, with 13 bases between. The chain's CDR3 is CASSGGTIKETQYF. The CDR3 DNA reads TGCGCCAGCAGCGGTGGTACGATCAAAGAGACCCAGTACTTC.

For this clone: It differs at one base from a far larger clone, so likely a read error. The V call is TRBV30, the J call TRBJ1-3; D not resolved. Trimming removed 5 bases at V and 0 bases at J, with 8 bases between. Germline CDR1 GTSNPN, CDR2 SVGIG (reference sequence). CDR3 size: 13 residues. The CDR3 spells CAWHTFSGNTIYF. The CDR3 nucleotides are TGTGCCTGGCACACATTCTCTGGAAACACCATATATTTT. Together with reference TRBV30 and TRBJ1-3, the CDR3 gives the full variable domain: SQTIHQWPATLVQPVGSPLSLECTVEGTSNPNLYWYRQAAGRGLQLLFYSVGIGQISSEVPQNLSASRPQDRQFILSSKKLLLSDSGFYLCAWHTFSGNTIYFGEGSWLTVV.

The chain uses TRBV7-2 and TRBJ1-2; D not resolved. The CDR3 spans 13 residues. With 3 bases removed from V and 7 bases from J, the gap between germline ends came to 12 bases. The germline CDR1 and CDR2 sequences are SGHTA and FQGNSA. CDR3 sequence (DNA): TGTGCCAGCAGCTTTGCCCACGGCTCTGGCTACACCTTC. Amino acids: CASSFAHGSGYTF.

CDR3 region: CASSQGASSTYEQYF. CDR3 nucleotides: TGCGCCAGCAGCCAAGGGGCTAGCAGTACCTACGAGCAGTACTTC. This chain joins TRBV4-1 and TRBJ2-7; D may be TRBD2 (5 bases). V was clipped by 1 base and J by 2 bases, with 12 bases between them. CDR1 is MGHRA and CDR2 is YSYEKL in the germline V gene. The CDR3 covers 15 residues.

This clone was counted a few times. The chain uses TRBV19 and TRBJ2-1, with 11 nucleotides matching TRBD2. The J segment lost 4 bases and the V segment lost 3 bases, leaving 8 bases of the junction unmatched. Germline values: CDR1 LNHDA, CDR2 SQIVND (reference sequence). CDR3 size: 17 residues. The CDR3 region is CASSIPQLAGEYNEQFF. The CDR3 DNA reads TGTGCCAGTAGTATCCCCCAACTAGCGGGAGAATACAATGAGCAGTTCTTC.

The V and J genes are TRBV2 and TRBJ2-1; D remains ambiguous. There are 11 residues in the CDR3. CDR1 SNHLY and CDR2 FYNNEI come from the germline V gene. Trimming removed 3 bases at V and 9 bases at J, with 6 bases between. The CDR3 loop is CASSDWGEQFF. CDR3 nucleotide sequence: TGTGCCAGCAGTGATTGGGGTGAGCAGTTCTTC.

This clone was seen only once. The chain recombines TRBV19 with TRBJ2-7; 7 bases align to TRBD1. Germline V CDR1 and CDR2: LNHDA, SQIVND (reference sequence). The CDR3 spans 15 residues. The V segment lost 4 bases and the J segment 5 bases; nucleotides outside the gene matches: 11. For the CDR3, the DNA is TGTGCCAGTAGTACCCTCCAGAGGGGGCTGAACGAGCAGTACTTC. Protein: CASSTLQRGLNEQYF.

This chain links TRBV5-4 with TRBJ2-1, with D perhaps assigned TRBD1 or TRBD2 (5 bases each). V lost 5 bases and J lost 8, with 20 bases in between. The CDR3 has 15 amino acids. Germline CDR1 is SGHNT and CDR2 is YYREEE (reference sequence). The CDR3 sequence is CASRAFRAGFDEQFF. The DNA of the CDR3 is TGTGCCAGCAGGGCCTTCAGGGCGGGCTTCGATGAGCAGTTCTTC. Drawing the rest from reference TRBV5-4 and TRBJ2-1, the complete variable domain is ETGVTQSPTHLIKTRGQQVTLRCSSQSGHNTVSWYQQALGQGPQFIFQYYREEENGRGNFPPRFSGLQFPNYSSELNVNALELDDSALYLCASRAFRAGFDEQFFGPGTRLTVL.

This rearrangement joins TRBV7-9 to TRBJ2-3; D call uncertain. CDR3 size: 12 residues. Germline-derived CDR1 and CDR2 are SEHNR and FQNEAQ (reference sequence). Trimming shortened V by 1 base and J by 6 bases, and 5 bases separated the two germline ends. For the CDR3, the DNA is TGTGCCAGCAGCTTAGTTGGGGATACGCAGTATTTT. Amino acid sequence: CASSLVGDTQYF. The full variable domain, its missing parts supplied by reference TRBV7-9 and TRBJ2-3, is DTGVSQNPRHKITKRGQNVTFRCDPISEHNRLYWYRQTLGQGPEFLTYFQNEAQLEKSRLLSDRFSAERPKGSFSTLEIQRTEQGDSAMYLCASSLVGDTQYFGPGTRLTVL.

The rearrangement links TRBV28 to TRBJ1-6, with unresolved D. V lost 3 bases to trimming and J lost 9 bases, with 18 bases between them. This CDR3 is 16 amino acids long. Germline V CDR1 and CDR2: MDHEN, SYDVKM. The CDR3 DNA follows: TGTGCCAGCAGTTTGTCAGGAACCGGTATGGGTTCACCCCTCCACTTT. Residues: CASSLSGTGMGSPLHF.

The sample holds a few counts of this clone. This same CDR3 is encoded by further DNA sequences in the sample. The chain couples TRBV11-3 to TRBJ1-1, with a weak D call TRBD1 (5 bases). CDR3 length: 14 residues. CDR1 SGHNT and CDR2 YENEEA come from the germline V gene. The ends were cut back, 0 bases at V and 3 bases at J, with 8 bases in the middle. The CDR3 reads CASSLEGADTEAFF. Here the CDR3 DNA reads TGTGCCAGCAGCTTAGAAGGGGCTGACACTGAAGCTTTCTTT.

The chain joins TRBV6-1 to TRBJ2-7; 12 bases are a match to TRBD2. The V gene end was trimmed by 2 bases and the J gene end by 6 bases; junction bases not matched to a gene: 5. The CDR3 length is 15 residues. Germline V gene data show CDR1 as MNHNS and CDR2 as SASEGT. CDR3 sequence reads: CASSERLAGAREQYF. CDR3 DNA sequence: TGTGCCAGCAGTGAAAGACTAGCGGGAGCGCGCGAGCAGTACTTC.

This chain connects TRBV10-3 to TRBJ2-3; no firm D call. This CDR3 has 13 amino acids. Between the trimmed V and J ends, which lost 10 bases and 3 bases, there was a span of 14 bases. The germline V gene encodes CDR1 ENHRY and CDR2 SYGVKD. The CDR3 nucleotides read TGTGCCACCTCCGGTGGGGTTACAGATACGCAGTATTTT. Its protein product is CATSGGVTDTQYF.

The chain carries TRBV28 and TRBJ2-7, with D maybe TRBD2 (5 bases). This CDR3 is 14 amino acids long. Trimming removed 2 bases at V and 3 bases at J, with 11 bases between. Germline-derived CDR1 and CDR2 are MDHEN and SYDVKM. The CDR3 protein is CASSLSGSLYEQYF. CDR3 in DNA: TGTGCCAGCAGTTTAAGCGGCAGCCTCTACGAGCAGTACTTC.

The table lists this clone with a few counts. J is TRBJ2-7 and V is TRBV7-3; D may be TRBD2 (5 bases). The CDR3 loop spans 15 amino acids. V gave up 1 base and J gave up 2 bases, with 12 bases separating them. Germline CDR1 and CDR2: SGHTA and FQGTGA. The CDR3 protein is CASSLNGGPTYEQYF. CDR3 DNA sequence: TGTGCCAGCAGCTTAAACGGCGGGCCCACCTACGAGCAGTACTTC.

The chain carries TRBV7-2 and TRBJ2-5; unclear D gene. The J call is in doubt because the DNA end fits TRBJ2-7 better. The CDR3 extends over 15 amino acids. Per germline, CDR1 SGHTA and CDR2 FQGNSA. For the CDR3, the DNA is TGTGCCAGCAGCTTAAGCGTCCGCAGTATCCACGAGCAGTACTTC. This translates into CASSLSVRSIHEQYF.

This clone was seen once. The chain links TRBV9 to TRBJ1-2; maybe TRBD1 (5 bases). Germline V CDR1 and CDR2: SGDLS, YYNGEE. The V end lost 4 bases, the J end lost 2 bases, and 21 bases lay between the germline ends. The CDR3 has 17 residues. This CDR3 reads CASSPVGGSTSNYGYTF. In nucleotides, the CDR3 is TGTGCCAGCAGCCCAGTGGGGGGGTCTACTTCGAACTATGGCTACACCTTC.

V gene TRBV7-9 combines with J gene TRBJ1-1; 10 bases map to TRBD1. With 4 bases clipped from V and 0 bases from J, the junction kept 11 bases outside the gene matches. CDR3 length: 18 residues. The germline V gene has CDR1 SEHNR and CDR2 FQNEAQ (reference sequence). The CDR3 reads CASSSPTGGGGMNTEAFF. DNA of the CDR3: TGTGCCAGCAGCTCCCCGACAGGGGGCGGTGGGATGAACACTGAAGCTTTCTTT.

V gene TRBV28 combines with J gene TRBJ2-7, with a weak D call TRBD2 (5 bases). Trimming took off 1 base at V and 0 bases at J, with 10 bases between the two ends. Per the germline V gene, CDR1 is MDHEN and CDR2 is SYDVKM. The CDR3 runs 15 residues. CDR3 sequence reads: CASSLLASLSYEQYF. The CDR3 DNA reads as TGTGCCAGCAGTTTATTGGCTAGCCTCTCCTACGAGCAGTACTTC.

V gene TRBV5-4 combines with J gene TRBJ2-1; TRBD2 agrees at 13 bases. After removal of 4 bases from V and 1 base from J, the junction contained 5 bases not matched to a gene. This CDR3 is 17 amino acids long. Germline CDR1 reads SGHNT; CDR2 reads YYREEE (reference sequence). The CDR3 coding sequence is TGTGCCAGCAGCCGTGGACTAGCGGGAGTTTCCTACAATGAGCAGTTCTTC. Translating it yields CASSRGLAGVSYNEQFF.

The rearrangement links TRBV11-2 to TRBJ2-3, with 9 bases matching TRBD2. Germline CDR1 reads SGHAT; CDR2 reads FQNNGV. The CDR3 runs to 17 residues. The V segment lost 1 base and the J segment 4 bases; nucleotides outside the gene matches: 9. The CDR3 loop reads CASSLGISGSGADTQYF. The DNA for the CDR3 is TGTGCCAGCAGCTTAGGGATTAGCGGGAGTGGGGCAGATACGCAGTATTTT.

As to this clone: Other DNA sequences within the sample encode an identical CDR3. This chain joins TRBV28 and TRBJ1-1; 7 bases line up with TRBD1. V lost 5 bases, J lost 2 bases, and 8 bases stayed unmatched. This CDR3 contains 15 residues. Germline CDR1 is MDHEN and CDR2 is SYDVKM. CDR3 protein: CASSRTGTENTEAFF. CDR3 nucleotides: TGTGCCAGCAGTCGAACCGGGACAGAAAACACTGAAGCTTTCTTT.